These 13 T cell receptor beta chains originate from one sample sequenced in a study of blood T cells in healthy people across ages. Then a second PCR, running about 6 to 12 cycles, was carried out with a sample-barcoded 5' primer and a J-beta primer mix. MiXCR, applied by TCRdb to the 5' RACE reads, yields one record per CDR3 protein. The sample consists of more than 600,000 distinct CDR3 sequences, 20% to 25% of them appearing once. The same sample was also used in a study of T cells of mothers and their children.

Sequenced input: blood. All receptors derive from a boy younger than 18 in good health.

This clonotype was picked up one time. The rearrangement links TRBV2 to TRBJ1-5; D is possibly TRBD1 (5 bases). This CDR3 region has 16 residues. CDR1 is SNHLY, CDR2 FYNNEI, per germline. Deletions cut 6 bases from V and 3 bases from J, with 18 bases between. CDR3 in amino acids: CASSLGGARNNQPQHF. The CDR3 nucleotides are TGTGCCAGCAGCCTTGGTGGGGCCAGGAACAATCAGCCCCAGCATTTT. The full variable domain, completed using reference TRBV2 and TRBJ1-5, is EPEVTQTPSHQVTQMGQEVILRCVPISNHLYFYWYRQILGQKVEFLVSFYNNEISEKSEIFDDQFSVERPDGSNFTLKIRSTKLEDSAMYFCASSLGGARNNQPQHFGDGTRLSIL.

In this sample, this clonotype turned up a few times. The V call is TRBV5-1, the J call TRBJ2-5; 8 nucleotides line up with TRBD1. CDR1 is SGHRS and CDR2 is YFSETQ in the germline V gene. V dropped 0 bases and J dropped 1; count of bases not matched to a gene: 11. The CDR3 loop spans 18 amino acids. CDR3 amino acids: CASSLGTGSFTGQETQYF. The CDR3 DNA reads as TGCGCCAGCAGCTTGGGGACAGGGAGTTTCACAGGCCAAGAGACCCAGTACTTC.

This rearrangement joins TRBV20-1 to TRBJ2-7; possibly TRBD1 or TRBD2 for D (5 bases each). This CDR3 has 14 amino acids. Trimming shortened V by 4 bases and J by 0 bases, and 13 bases separated the two germline ends. Germline values: CDR1 DFQATT, CDR2 SNEGSKA (reference sequence). CDR3 DNA: TGCAGTGCTAAAGAGGGGACCCTCTCCTACGAGCAGTACTTC. Translating it yields CSAKEGTLSYEQYF.

This clonotype was seen more than once but under ten times. J is TRBJ2-5 and V is TRBV7-9; 7 nucleotides line up with TRBD2. CDR1 is SEHNR and CDR2 is FQNEAQ in the germline V gene (reference sequence). V was clipped by 5 bases and J by 4 bases; unmatched bases: 7. The length of the CDR3 is 14 residues. CDR3 sequence (DNA): TGTGCCAGCAGCCTCCCGACTAGCCCAGAGACCCAGTACTTC. Its translation: CASSLPTSPETQYF.

Only a few counts were recorded for this clonotype. CDR3 amino acids: CASSYGTGNNEQFF. The DNA for the CDR3 is TGCGCCAGCAGCTATGGGACAGGAAACAATGAGCAGTTCTTC. The rearrangement uses TRBV5-1 and TRBJ2-1; 8 bases agree with TRBD1. V was clipped by 3 bases and J by 5 bases; unmatched bases: 4. The CDR3 extends over 14 amino acids. Germline V lookup: CDR1 SGHRS, CDR2 YFSETQ.

The rearrangement uses TRBV10-3 and TRBJ2-3; 9 bases are shared with TRBD2. The CDR3 runs 15 residues. V lost 7 bases and J lost 2; bases outside the gene matches: 7. CDR1 and CDR2 from the germline V gene are ENHRY and SYGVKD. CDR3 protein: CAITNSGGFTDTQYF. The CDR3 region has the DNA TGTGCCATCACAAATAGCGGGGGATTCACAGATACGCAGTATTTT.

The rearrangement uses TRBV14 and TRBJ2-7; possible D gene TRBD2, 6 bases. Between the trimmed V and J ends, which lost 6 bases and 5 bases, there was a span of 14 bases. Germline CDR1 is SGHDN and CDR2 is FVKESK. This CDR3 comprises 13 residues. The CDR3 DNA is TGTGCCAGCAGACACCCGGGGGTAGACGAGCAGTACTTC. It specifies CASRHPGVDEQYF.

This rearrangement joins TRBV29-1 to TRBJ2-7; no clear D gene. Trimming took 4 bases from V and 0 from J, leaving 10 bases between them. The germline V gene encodes CDR1 SQVTM and CDR2 ANQGSEA. CDR3 length: 13 residues. DNA of the CDR3: TGCAGCGTTGTGGAGTGGAGCTCCTACGAGCAGTACTTC. It translates to CSVVEWSSYEQYF.

The chain uses TRBV4-3 and TRBJ2-3; 8 positions agree with TRBD2. V was clipped by 0 bases and J by 7 bases; unmatched bases: 21. Germline V gene data show CDR1 as LGHNA and CDR2 as YSLEER. The CDR3 has 20 amino acids. CDR3 DNA sequence: TGCGCCAGCAGCCAAGAGCTCCCTCGAGGCTTGGTAGCGGGGACACATACGCAGTATTTT. This encodes CASSQELPRGLVAGTHTQYF.

V is TRBV4-3 and J is TRBJ2-3; TRBD2 matches at 13 bases. Germline assignment: CDR1 LGHNA and CDR2 YSLEER. CDR3 length equals 16 residues. V trimming: 3 bases; J trimming: 6 bases; junction bases outside the gene matches: 6. This CDR3 reads CASSQILAGGTDTQYF. CDR3 DNA: TGCGCCAGCAGCCAGATACTAGCGGGGGGGACGGATACGCAGTATTTT.

The genes are TRBV12-5 and TRBJ2-5; D gene uncertain. Between the trimmed V and J ends, which lost 6 bases and 0 bases, there was a span of 11 bases. Germline CDR1 reads LGHNT; CDR2 reads FRNRAP. The CDR3 consists of 14 residues. The CDR3 region has the DNA TGTGCTAGTGGATCGTCACTCTACCAAGAGACCCAGTACTTC. This translates into CASGSSLYQETQYF.

This clonotype has a handful of counts. Relative to the germline gene, one junction end is altered; a read error may explain this. The chain recombines TRBV11-2 with TRBJ1-1, with no clear D. CDR3 length equals 15 residues. CDR1 and CDR2 (germline): SGHAT, FQNNGV. CDR3 region: CASSRRGGRNPEAFF. CDR3 nucleotide sequence: TGTGCCAGCAGCCGTCGAGGCGGCAGGAACCCTGAAGCTTTCTTT.

This clonotype was observed a few times. The chain combines TRBV7-6 with TRBJ2-4; a possible D gene is TRBD1 (6 bases). The CDR3 is made up of 14 amino acids. Germline values: CDR1 SGHVS, CDR2 FNYEAQ. Trimming took 5 bases from V and 6 from J, leaving 14 bases between them. CDR3 sequence reads: CASSAPGQTNIQYF. In DNA, the CDR3 is TGTGCCAGCAGCGCGCCGGGACAAACAAACATTCAGTACTTC.